The table lists the clone carrying this TCR beta chain with a few counts. Its antigen remains unknown. Each of the CD4+ naive, central memory, regulatory and stem cell-like memory populations was sorted via CD45RO/CCR7/CD25/CD127/CD95/CD27. The data derive from a study of beta chain features in type 1 diabetes. The V end was cut by 1 base, the J end by 9 bases, with 13 bases between. CDR1 and CDR2 from the germline V gene are LGHNA and YSLEER. The CDR3 is 13 residues long. Points from the study as a whole: High-TCR-expressing cells could be over-represented by cDNA sequencing. Whether HLA type influences TCRB rearrangement remained unresolved here.

Expressed TCRB transcripts were sequenced because the isolated RNA had all been reverse transcribed beforehand. Sequenced by immunoSEQ multiplex PCR; TCRdb stores in-frame clones only, minus some. The sample includes over 120,000 clones, 8.5% to 12% seen only once; the top ten take about 1.3%. The rearrangement uses TRBV4-3 and TRBJ2-7; D not resolved. Sequenced material: naive CD4+ T cells from blood. The sequence was collected from a man aged 18 to 29 in good health. For the CDR3, the DNA is TGCGCCAGCAGCCAAGGACAAAGTGGCGTGCAGTACTTC. This translates into CASSQGQSGVQYF.